The 29 T cell receptor beta chains below come from one sample, sequenced in a study of blood T cell repertoires in COVID-19. The protocol was immunoSEQ multiplex PCR, while the TCRdb copy is restricted to in-frame clones and leaves out a portion. The sample yields roughly 200,000 clones, around 90% seen once. The sequencing input was peripheral blood. These receptors were obtained from a man in his fifties or sixties with acute or convalescent COVID-19.

The chain recombines TRBV4-1 with TRBJ2-1, with 11 nucleotides matching TRBD1. Trimming took 0 bases from V and 7 from J; bases not matched to a gene: 8. Germline V gene sequence: CDR1 MGHRA, CDR2 YSYEKL. The CDR3 consists of 17 residues. The CDR3 reads CASSQDSGTGGVNEQFF. For the CDR3, the DNA is TGCGCCAGCAGCCAAGATTCGGGGACAGGGGGTGTGAATGAGCAGTTCTTC.

The V call is TRBV12-3 or TRBV12-4, the J call TRBJ2-3; D uncertain. This CDR3 has 13 residues. Trimming shortened V by 3 bases and J by 0 bases, and 4 bases separated the two germline ends. Here the CDR3 reads CASSLYSTDTQYF. As DNA, the CDR3 is TGTGCCAGCAGTTTGTATAGCACAGATACGCAGTATTTT.

The gene calls are TRBV7-9 and TRBJ2-3, with 7 nucleotides matching TRBD1. Unmatched junction bases numbered 3, after V lost 3 bases and J lost 3 bases. Germline CDR1 is SEHNR and CDR2 is FQNEAQ (reference sequence). This CDR3 spans 14 amino acids. CDR3 nucleotide sequence: TGTGCCAGCAGCTTCGACAGGGCGACAGATACGCAGTATTTT. Translated, it gives CASSFDRATDTQYF.

This chain links TRBV10-3 with TRBJ1-1, with D tentatively TRBD1 (5 bases). This CDR3 spans 14 amino acids. Germline CDR1 is ENHRY and CDR2 is SYGVKD. Trimming took 3 bases from V and 4 from J, leaving 12 bases between them. This CDR3 reads CAISDDRRGTEAFF. For the CDR3, the DNA is TGTGCCATCAGTGACGACAGAAGGGGCACTGAAGCTTTCTTT.

The chain couples TRBV5-1 to TRBJ2-1, with TRBD1 matching over 9 bases. CDR1 SGHRS and CDR2 YFSETQ come from the germline V gene. This CDR3 has 17 residues. The V gene end was trimmed by 0 bases and the J gene end by 1 base; junction bases not matched to a gene: 5. CDR3 coding DNA: TGCGCCAGCAGCTTGGCCGGGACAGGGTGGTCCTACAATGAGCAGTTCTTC. Translating gives CASSLAGTGWSYNEQFF.

This sequence joins TRBV5-1 and TRBJ2-7; tentative D call: TRBD1 (5 bases). V was clipped by 1 base and J by 1 base, with 12 bases between them. The CDR3 extends over 15 amino acids. Germline CDR1 is SGHRS and CDR2 is YFSETQ. The CDR3 is CASSLMAGKSYEQYF. Written as DNA, the CDR3 is TGCGCCAGCAGCTTGATGGCAGGGAAATCCTACGAGCAGTACTTC.

The V and J genes are TRBV7-9 and TRBJ2-7; D remains ambiguous. CDR3 size: 11 residues. Germline values: CDR1 SEHNR, CDR2 FQNEAQ (reference sequence). Trimming shortened V by 2 bases and J by 5 bases, and 4 bases separated the two germline ends. CDR3 residues: CASSLIDEQYF. In DNA form, the CDR3 reads TGTGCCAGCAGCTTAATAGACGAGCAGTACTTC. Together with reference TRBV7-9 and TRBJ2-7, the CDR3 gives the full variable domain: DTGVSQNPRHKITKRGQNVTFRCDPISEHNRLYWYRQTLGQGPEFLTYFQNEAQLEKSRLLSDRFSAERPKGSFSTLEIQRTEQGDSAMYLCASSLIDEQYFGPGTRLTVT.

V and J are TRBV6-5 and TRBJ2-3; 9 nucleotides line up with TRBD1. Trimming cost V 6 bases and J 5 bases; bases outside gene matches: 3. This CDR3 is 13 amino acids long. Germline loops: CDR1 MNHEY, CDR2 SVGAGI. The CDR3 region is CASRGQGQDTQYF. As DNA, the CDR3 is TGTGCCAGCAGGGGACAGGGACAAGATACGCAGTATTTT.

With respect to this clone: Within the sample, other DNA sequences also encode this same CDR3. The rearrangement joins TRBV3-1 (or the pseudogene TRBV3-2) to TRBJ2-2; D is perhaps TRBD2 (5 bases). Trimming stripped 3 bases from V and 4 bases from J, with 9 bases between. From germline, CDR1 is LGHDT and CDR2 YNNKEL (reference sequence). This CDR3 is built from 14 residues. Here the CDR3 reads CASSQGRGTGELFF. The CDR3 nucleotides are TGTGCCAGCAGCCAGGGCCGGGGCACCGGGGAGCTGTTTTTT.

The chain joins TRBV4-3 to TRBJ1-2; D ambiguous. CDR1 is LGHNA, CDR2 YSLEER, per germline. V was cut by 0 bases and J by 4 bases, with 9 bases left in between. The CDR3 covers 14 residues. CDR3 protein: CASSQESRSYGYTF. The CDR3 DNA reads as TGCGCCAGCAGCCAAGAGAGTAGAAGCTATGGCTACACCTTC.

The chain employs TRBV7-2 and TRBJ2-7, with a possible D match to TRBD2 (5 bases). V lost 6 bases and J 7 bases, leaving 13 bases between the germline ends. Germline-derived CDR1 and CDR2 are SGHTA and FQGNSA. This CDR3 has 12 amino acids. In DNA form, the CDR3 reads TGTGCCAGCAGTAAAGGGCCGGGGGAGCAGTACTTC. Translation gives CASSKGPGEQYF.

The V and J genes are TRBV15 and TRBJ1-1, with D unresolved. V lost 8 bases and J 0 bases, leaving 10 bases between the germline ends. From germline, CDR1 is LNHNV and CDR2 YYDKDF (reference sequence). The CDR3 extends over 13 amino acids. CDR3 protein: CATQGDLNTEAFF. The CDR3 DNA is TGTGCCACCCAAGGCGACTTGAACACTGAAGCTTTCTTT.

The chain combines TRBV6-6 with TRBJ1-3; 7 bases line up with TRBD1. CDR1 MNHNY and CDR2 SVGAGI come from the germline V gene (reference sequence). CDR3 length: 16 residues. The trim removed 2 bases at V and 0 bases at J, leaving 4 bases unmatched. As DNA, the CDR3 is TGTGCCAGCAGTTACGGCAGGGGGACCTCTGGAAACACCATATATTTT. Amino acid sequence: CASSYGRGTSGNTIYF.

This clone appeared once. This chain connects TRBV19 to TRBJ2-3; possibly TRBD1 for D (5 bases). Looked up from germline, CDR1 is LNHDA and CDR2 is SQIVND (reference sequence). This CDR3 has 12 amino acids. V lost 5 bases and J 4 bases, leaving 7 bases between the germline ends. The DNA for the CDR3 is TGTGCCAGTAGTGTCAGGGCAGATACGCAGTATTTT. Translating it yields CASSVRADTQYF.

The V gene is TRBV28, the J gene TRBJ2-1, with 10 bases fitting TRBD2. Losses at the gene ends were 4 bases for V and 7 bases for J; bases not matched to a gene: 13. Germline V gene data show CDR1 as MDHEN and CDR2 as SYDVKM. The CDR3 runs to 17 residues. CDR3 nucleotide sequence: TGTGCCAGCAGTTCCTTCGGACAGCGGGGGGGGTTAAATGAGCAGTTCTTC. Translated, it gives CASSSFGQRGGLNEQFF.

This chain uses TRBV11-3 with TRBJ2-7; 8 bases fit TRBD2. Germline assignment: CDR1 SGHNT and CDR2 YENEEA. V lost 4 bases, J lost 5 bases, and 10 bases stayed unmatched. The length of the CDR3 is 15 residues. The CDR3 reads CASSSYGGDPDEQYF. CDR3 sequence (DNA): TGTGCCAGCAGCTCCTACGGGGGGGACCCCGACGAGCAGTACTTC.

This clone was seen just once. The rearrangement links TRBV18 to TRBJ1-4; TRBD1 matches 8 bases. V shed 0 bases, J shed 5 bases, and the junction held 5 bases outside the gene matches. The germline V gene encodes CDR1 KGHSH and CDR2 LQKENI. CDR3 length equals 16 residues. DNA for the CDR3: TGTGCCAGCTCACCACCCAGGGGGCTTATGAATGAAAAACTGTTTTTT. Its translation is CASSPPRGLMNEKLFF.

The J gene is TRBJ1-1, the V gene TRBV6-5; 11 bases map to TRBD1. This CDR3 is 14 amino acids long. Germline trimming cut 6 bases from V and 4 bases from J; bases unmatched to any gene: 4. From germline, CDR1 is MNHEY and CDR2 SVGAGI. The DNA of the CDR3 is TGTGCCAGCAGACTCGGGACAGGGGGCACTGAAGCTTTCTTT. It specifies CASRLGTGGTEAFF.

The chain uses TRBV27 and TRBJ2-2; possible D gene TRBD1, 5 bases. V was cut by 3 bases and J by 4 bases, with 12 bases left in between. In germline, CDR1 is MNHEY, CDR2 SMNVEV (reference sequence). CDR3 length equals 15 residues. This CDR3 is CASSFLRAGTGELFF. CDR3 DNA: TGTGCCAGCAGTTTTCTCAGGGCCGGCACCGGGGAGCTGTTTTTT.

The chain links TRBV11-2 to TRBJ1-1; no firm D call. This CDR3 is 18 amino acids long. With 2 bases removed from V and 4 bases from J, the gap between germline ends came to 23 bases. Germline values: CDR1 SGHAT, CDR2 FQNNGV. CDR3 protein: CASSLRVVARKSLTEAFF. CDR3 coding DNA: TGTGCCAGCAGCTTAAGAGTTGTGGCTAGGAAGAGCCTCACTGAAGCTTTCTTT.

The V gene is TRBV14, the J gene TRBJ2-3; 12 bases agree with TRBD2. V was pared by 10 bases and J by 3 bases, with 2 bases of the junction left unmatched. Germline CDR1 is SGHDN and CDR2 is FVKESK. CDR3 size: 13 residues. The CDR3 region has the DNA TGTGCCACAGGACTAGCGGGGACAGATACGCAGTATTTT. Protein sequence: CATGLAGTDTQYF.

This chain uses TRBV14 with TRBJ2-5; possible D gene TRBD2, 5 bases. With 1 base removed from V and 4 bases from J, the gap between germline ends came to 13 bases. The germline V gene encodes CDR1 SGHDN and CDR2 FVKESK. The CDR3 is 15 amino acids. This CDR3 is CASSQGESLAETQYF. The DNA for the CDR3 is TGTGCCAGCAGCCAAGGGGAGAGCTTGGCAGAGACCCAGTACTTC.

This clone was seen more than once but under ten times. V usage is TRBV19 and J usage is TRBJ1-4, with a possible D match to TRBD1 (5 bases). The CDR3 is 17 residues long. CDR1 and CDR2 (germline): LNHDA, SQIVND (reference sequence). V lost 5 bases and J 5 bases, leaving 21 bases between the germline ends. The CDR3 DNA reads as TGTGCCAGTAGTCCTAATTCCAGGGCAGTGGCGAATGAAAAACTGTTTTTT. This sequence encodes CASSPNSRAVANEKLFF.

This clone was seen a few times. The chain uses TRBV7-6 and TRBJ2-3, with a tentative D call TRBD2 (7 bases). V dropped 5 bases and J dropped 2 bases, with 14 bases sitting between them. CDR1 and CDR2 (germline): SGHVS, FNYEAQ. The CDR3 contains 15 residues. The CDR3 DNA sequence: TGTGCCAGCAGCCAAGGGGGGGGACCCACAGATACGCAGTATTTT. Translation: CASSQGGGPTDTQYF.

The chain is built from TRBV29-1 and TRBJ2-7, with D uncertain. V lost 0 bases to trimming and J lost 4 bases, with 7 bases between them. The CDR3 length is 12 residues. The germline CDR1 and CDR2 sequences are SQVTM and ANQGSEA. CDR3 in DNA: TGCAGCGTTGAAGATAAGAGATACGAGCAGTACTTC. Residues: CSVEDKRYEQYF.

This clone was found a few times. The genes are TRBV5-1 and TRBJ1-4; D is unresolved. CDR3 length: 15 amino acids. V was cut by 4 bases and J by 0 bases, with 10 bases left in between. Germline CDR1 reads SGHRS; CDR2 reads YFSETQ. This chain's CDR3 is CASSPHSPTNEKLFF. CDR3 sequence (DNA): TGCGCCAGCAGCCCCCACAGCCCAACTAATGAAAAACTGTTTTTT.

This chain links TRBV6-2 or TRBV6-3 with TRBJ2-1; tentatively, D is TRBD1 (6 bases). V dropped 5 bases and J dropped 3 bases, with 8 bases sitting between them. This CDR3 is built from 13 residues. Germline V CDR1 and CDR2: MNHEY, SVGEGT. The CDR3 is CASSQQGYNEQFF. The DNA of the CDR3 is TGTGCCAGCAGTCAACAGGGCTACAATGAGCAGTTCTTC.

The chain uses TRBV6-5 and TRBJ2-3; perhaps TRBD1 as D (5 bases). The V gene's germline CDR1 is MNHEY and CDR2 SVGAGI. The V and J ends lost 2 bases and 7 bases respectively, with 13 bases between them. The CDR3 is 14 amino acids. The chain's CDR3 is CASSYDSSTNTQYF. The CDR3 DNA reads as TGTGCCAGCAGTTACGACAGTAGCACGAATACGCAGTATTTT.

V and J are TRBV6-1 and TRBJ2-7; 8 bases align to TRBD1. The CDR3 covers 13 residues. J gave up 6 bases and V 3 bases, and 4 bases lay outside the gene matches. Germline CDR1 and CDR2: MNHNS and SASEGT. The CDR3 bases are TGTGCCAGCAGTGAGACAGGGGTCCGCGAGCAGTACTTC. It codes for CASSETGVREQYF.